The rows below give T cell receptor beta chains drawn from one sample of a study of blood T cell repertoires in COVID-19. TCRdb keeps only in-frame clones here, not all; method: immunoSEQ multiplex PCR. The sample shows about 160,000 clones, roughly 83% of them seen only once. Material for sequencing was peripheral blood. The origin of the receptors is a woman older than 75 with active or convalescent COVID-19. Each CDR3 is given with its conserved first and last residue. A D gene is named only where the DNA matches it firmly. A clone size is listed for some rows: how often the clone was seen (once, few, many), or a class if it is expanded.

TRBJ2-1,.,TRBV7-2,16,TRBD1,CASSLIGGTGGNEQFF,TGTGCCAGCAGCTTAATAGGTGGGACAGGGGGGAATGAGCAGTTCTTC
TRBJ1-1,.,TRBV28,13,.,CASSIQGRFEAFF,TGTGCCAGCAGTATACAGGGACGATTTGAAGCTTTCTTT
TRBJ1-5,.,TRBV6-1,12,.,CASSEAPGPQHF,TGTGCCAGCAGTGAAGCGCCGGGGCCCCAGCATTTT
TRBJ1-4,.,TRBV4-3,16,TRBD1,CASSQDPDRVSQKLFF,TGCGCCAGCAGCCAAGATCCTGACAGGGTGTCTCAAAAACTGTTTTTT
TRBJ1-2,.,TRBV27,15,TRBD1,CASSLEGTGRFGYTF,TGTGCCAGCAGTCTAGAAGGGACAGGGAGATTTGGCTACACCTTC
TRBJ2-6,.,TRBV27,18,.,CASSFGGWERPGANVLTF,TGTGCCAGCAGTTTTGGTGGTTGGGAGAGGCCTGGGGCCAACGTCCTGACTTTC
TRBJ1-1,.,TRBV18,14,TRBD1,CASSPRQGGTEAFF,TGTGCCAGCTCACCGAGACAGGGAGGCACTGAAGCTTTCTTT
TRBJ1-3,.,TRBV4-2,17,.,CASSLTIPDNSGNTIYF,TGTGCCAGCAGCCTTACAATCCCAGATAACTCTGGAAACACCATATATTTT
TRBJ1-2,.,TRBV11-2,14,TRBD1,CASSLGDRVVGYTF,TGTGCCAGCAGCTTAGGGGACAGGGTTGTTGGCTACACCTTC
TRBJ2-1,.,TRBV19,17,.,CASSNPAGALSYNEQFF,TGTGCCAGTAGTAACCCTGCGGGCGCTCTTTCCTACAATGAGCAGTTCTTC
TRBJ2-7,.,TRBV4-1,13,.,CASSQVQGYEQYF,TGCGCCAGCAGCCAAGTCCAGGGATACGAGCAGTACTTC
TRBJ1-6,once,TRBV21-1,17,.,CATQGQGSGSYNSPLHF,TGTGCCACCCAAGGACAGGGGTCGGGCTCCTATAATTCACCCCTCCACTTT
TRBJ1-4,once,TRBV7-8,17,.,CASSLGPSAAGDEKLFF,TGTGCCAGCAGCTTAGGGCCCTCCGCGGCAGGGGATGAAAAACTGTTTTTT
TRBJ2-7,.,TRBV2,14,.,CASSEASGTYEQYF,TGTGCCAGCAGTGAAGCTAGCGGAACCTACGAGCAGTACTTC
TRBJ2-2,.,TRBV23-1,15,TRBD2,CASSPSGRVTGELFF,TGCGCCAGCAGTCCATCCGGGAGGGTCACCGGGGAGCTGTTTTTT
TRBJ2-7,.,TRBV7-2,14,.,CASSPGGPTYEQYF,TGTGCCAGCAGTCCCGGGGGGCCCACCTACGAGCAGTACTTC
TRBJ1-2,.,TRBV27,14,.,CASSLSRANYGYTF,TGTGCCAGCAGTTTATCGAGGGCTAACTATGGCTACACCTTC
TRBJ1-1,.,TRBV5-1,15,.,CASSLQESLNTEAFF,TGCGCCAGCAGCTTACAGGAGTCCTTGAACACTGAAGCTTTCTTT
TRBJ2-2,few,TRBV12-3/TRBV12-4,13,.,CASSKTETGELFF,TGTGCCAGCAGCAAGACAGAAACCGGGGAGCTGTTTTTT
TRBJ2-2,.,TRBV11-3,14,.,CASSLGDITGELFF,TGTGCCAGCAGCTTAGGGGACATCACCGGGGAGCTGTTTTTT
TRBJ1-1,.,TRBV9,14,.,CASSVGAEYTEAFF,TGTGCCAGCAGCGTAGGGGCAGAATACACTGAAGCTTTCTTT
TRBJ1-2,.,TRBV9,15,TRBD1,CASSPQTGGFEGYTF,TGTGCCAGCAGCCCCCAGACAGGGGGCTTTGAGGGCTACACCTTC
TRBJ2-5,.,TRBV7-2,14,TRBD2,CASSSGTTPETQYF,TGTGCCAGCAGCTCAGGGACTACCCCAGAGACCCAGTACTTC
TRBJ1-3,.,TRBV30,13,.,CAWGGGGGNTIYF,TGTGCCTGGGGAGGAGGGGGTGGAAACACCATATATTTT
TRBJ1-2,.,TRBV5-1,17,TRBD1,CASSPGQARRENDGYTF,TGCGCCAGCAGCCCGGGACAGGCCCGTAGAGAAAATGATGGCTACACCTTC
TRBJ2-1,.,TRBV27,15,TRBD1,CASSLLQTGSNEQFF,TGTGCCAGCAGTTTATTGCAGACAGGGAGCAATGAGCAGTTCTTC
TRBJ2-7,.,TRBV11-2,15,TRBD2,CASSFTSGGSYEQYF,TGTGCCAGCAGCTTTACTAGCGGGGGGTCCTACGAGCAGTACTTC
TRBJ2-7,.,TRBV5-1,14,.,CASSPDSAAYEQYF,TGCGCCAGCAGCCCGGACAGTGCAGCCTACGAGCAGTACTTC
TRBJ2-7,.,TRBV6-6,13,TRBD1,CASSRQGPYEQYF,TGTGCCAGCAGCCGACAGGGTCCCTACGAGCAGTACTTC
TRBJ1-5,.,TRBV5-5,17,.,CASSLGSGTPGNQPQHF,TGTGCCAGCAGCTTGGGGTCTGGGACACCAGGCAATCAGCCCCAGCATTTT
TRBJ1-2,.,TRBV7-2,14,.,CASSLGAVNYGYTF,TGTGCCAGCAGCTTAGGGGCAGTTAACTATGGCTACACCTTC
TRBJ1-4,.,TRBV5-4,15,TRBD1,CASSLSGTGGEKLFF,TGTGCCAGCAGCTTGTCCGGGACAGGGGGCGAAAAACTGTTTTTT
TRBJ1-1,.,TRBV9,13,.,CASSVVSNTEAFF,TGTGCCAGCAGCGTAGTATCCAACACTGAAGCTTTCTTT